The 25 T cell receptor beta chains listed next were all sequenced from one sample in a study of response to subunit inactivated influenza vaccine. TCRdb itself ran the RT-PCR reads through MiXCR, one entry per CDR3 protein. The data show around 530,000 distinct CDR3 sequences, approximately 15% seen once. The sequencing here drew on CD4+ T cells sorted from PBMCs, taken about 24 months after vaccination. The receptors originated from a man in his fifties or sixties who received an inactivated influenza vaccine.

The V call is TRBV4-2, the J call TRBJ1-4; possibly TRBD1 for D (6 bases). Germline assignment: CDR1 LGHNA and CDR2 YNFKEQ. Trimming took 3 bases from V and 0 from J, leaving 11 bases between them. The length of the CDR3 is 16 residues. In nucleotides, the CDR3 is TGTGCCAGCAGCCAGGGACACGGAACAACTAATGAAAAACTGTTTTTT. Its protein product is CASSQGHGTTNEKLFF.

For the CDR3, the DNA is TGTGCCAGCTCACCGTGGGTGGATGAGCAGTTCTTC. Translating gives CASSPWVDEQFF. V gene TRBV18 combines with J gene TRBJ2-1, with no clear D. CDR3 length: 12 residues. Germline assignment: CDR1 KGHSH and CDR2 LQKENI. V lost 3 bases to trimming and J lost 8 bases, with 8 bases between them. Filled out from reference TRBV18 and TRBJ2-1, the complete variable domain reads NAGVMQNPRHLVRRRGQEARLRCSPMKGHSHVYWYRQLPEEGLKFMVYLQKENIIDESGMPKERFSAEFPKEGPSILRIQQVVRGDSAAYFCASSPWVDEQFFGPGTRLTVL.

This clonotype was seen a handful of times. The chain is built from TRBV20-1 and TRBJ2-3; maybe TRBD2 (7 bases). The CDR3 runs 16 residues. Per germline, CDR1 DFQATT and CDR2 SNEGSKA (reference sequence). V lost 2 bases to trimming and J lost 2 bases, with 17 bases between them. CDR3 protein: CSARFPRGAATDTQYF. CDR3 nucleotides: TGCAGTGCTAGATTCCCCCGGGGGGCAGCCACAGATACGCAGTATTTT.

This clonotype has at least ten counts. The CDR3 region is CASSLFGNTGELFF. The CDR3, as DNA: TGTGCCAGCAGCTTATTCGGCAACACCGGGGAGCTGTTTTTT. The chain recombines TRBV7-2 with TRBJ2-2; no definite D call. The ends were cut back, 2 bases at V and 2 bases at J, with 6 bases in the middle. The CDR3 sequence is 14 residues long. Germline CDR1 and CDR2: SGHTA and FQGNSA.

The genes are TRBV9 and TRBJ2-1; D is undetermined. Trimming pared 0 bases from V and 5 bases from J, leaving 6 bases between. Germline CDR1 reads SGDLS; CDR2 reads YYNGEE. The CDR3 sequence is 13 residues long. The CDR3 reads CASSVGVNNEQFF. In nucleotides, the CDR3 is TGTGCCAGCAGCGTAGGCGTAAACAATGAGCAGTTCTTC. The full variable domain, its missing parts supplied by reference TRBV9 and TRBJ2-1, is DSGVTQTPKHLITATGQRVTLRCSPRSGDLSVYWYQQSLDQGLQFLIQYYNGEERAKGNILERFSAQQFPDLHSELNLSSLELGDSALYFCASSVGVNNEQFFGPGTRLTVL.

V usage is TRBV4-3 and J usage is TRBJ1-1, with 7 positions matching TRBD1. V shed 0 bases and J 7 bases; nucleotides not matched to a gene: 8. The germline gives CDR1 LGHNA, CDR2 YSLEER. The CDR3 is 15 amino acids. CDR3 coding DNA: TGCGCCAGCAGCCAAGATGGGAGGGGGCAGGTTGAAGCTTTCTTT. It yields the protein CASSQDGRGQVEAFF.

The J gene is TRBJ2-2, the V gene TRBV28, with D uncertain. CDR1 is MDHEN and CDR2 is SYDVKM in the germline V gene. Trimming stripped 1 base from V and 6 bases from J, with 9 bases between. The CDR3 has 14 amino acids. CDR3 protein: CASSLSLPPGELFF. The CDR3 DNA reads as TGTGCCAGCAGTTTATCCCTCCCTCCCGGGGAGCTGTTTTTT. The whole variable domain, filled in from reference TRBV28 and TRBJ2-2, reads DVKVTQSSRYLVKRTGEKVFLECVQDMDHENMFWYRQDPGLGLRLIYFSYDVKMKEKGDIPEGYSVSREKKERFSLILESASTNQTSMYLCASSLSLPPGELFFGEGSRLTVL.

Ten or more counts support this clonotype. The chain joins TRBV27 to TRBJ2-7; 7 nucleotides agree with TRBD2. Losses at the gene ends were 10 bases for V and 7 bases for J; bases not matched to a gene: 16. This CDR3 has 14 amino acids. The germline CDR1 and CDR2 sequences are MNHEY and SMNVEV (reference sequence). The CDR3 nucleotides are TGTGCCACCGAACCCATAGGGAGGGCCGGGGAGCAGTACTTC. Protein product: CATEPIGRAGEQYF.

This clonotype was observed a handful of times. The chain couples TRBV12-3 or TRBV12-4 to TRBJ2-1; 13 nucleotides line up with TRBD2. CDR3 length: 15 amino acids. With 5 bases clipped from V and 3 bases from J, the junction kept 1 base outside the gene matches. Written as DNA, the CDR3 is TGTGCCAGCAGTGGGACTAGCGGGGACTACAATGAGCAGTTCTTC. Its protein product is CASSGTSGDYNEQFF.

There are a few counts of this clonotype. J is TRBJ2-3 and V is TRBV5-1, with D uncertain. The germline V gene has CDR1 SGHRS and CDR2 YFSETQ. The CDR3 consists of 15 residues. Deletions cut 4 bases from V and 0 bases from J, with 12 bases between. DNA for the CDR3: TGCGCCAGCAGCCCTTATACGACTAGCACAGATACGCAGTATTTT. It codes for CASSPYTTSTDTQYF.

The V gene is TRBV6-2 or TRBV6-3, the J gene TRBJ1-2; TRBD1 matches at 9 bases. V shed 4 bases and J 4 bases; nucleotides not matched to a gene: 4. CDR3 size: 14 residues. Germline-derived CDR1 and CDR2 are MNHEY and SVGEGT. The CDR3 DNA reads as TGTGCCAGCAGTTGGGGACAGGGTCGCTATGGCTACACCTTC. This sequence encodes CASSWGQGRYGYTF.

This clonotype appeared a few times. The CDR3 coding sequence is TGCAGTGCCGGAGGGGCTAGCCTCACAGATACGCAGTATTTT. Its translation is CSAGGASLTDTQYF. The chain has TRBV20-1 and TRBJ2-3; D possibly corresponds to TRBD2 (6 bases). V was clipped by 6 bases and J by 2 bases, with 15 bases between them. Germline V gene lookup returns CDR1 DFQATT and CDR2 SNEGSKA (reference sequence). The CDR3 covers 14 residues.

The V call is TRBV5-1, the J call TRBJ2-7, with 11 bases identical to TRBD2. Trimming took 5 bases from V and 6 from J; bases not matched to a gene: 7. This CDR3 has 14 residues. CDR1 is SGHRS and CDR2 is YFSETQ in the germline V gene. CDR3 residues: CASRFSGRVREQYF. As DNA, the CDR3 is TGCGCCAGCAGGTTTAGCGGGAGGGTTCGCGAGCAGTACTTC.

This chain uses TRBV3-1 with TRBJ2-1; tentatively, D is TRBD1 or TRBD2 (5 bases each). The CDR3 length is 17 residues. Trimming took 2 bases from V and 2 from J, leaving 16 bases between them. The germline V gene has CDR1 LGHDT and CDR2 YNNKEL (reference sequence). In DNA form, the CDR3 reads TGTGCCAGCAGCCAAATCGCCGGGACCATAGCCTACAATGAGCAGTTCTTC. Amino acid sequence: CASSQIAGTIAYNEQFF.

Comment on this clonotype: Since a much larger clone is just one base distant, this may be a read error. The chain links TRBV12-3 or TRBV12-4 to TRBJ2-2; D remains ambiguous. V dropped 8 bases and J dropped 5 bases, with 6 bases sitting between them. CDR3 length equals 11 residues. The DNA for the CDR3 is TGTGCCAGCGTTAATACCGGGGAGCTGTTTTTT. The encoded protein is CASVNTGELFF.

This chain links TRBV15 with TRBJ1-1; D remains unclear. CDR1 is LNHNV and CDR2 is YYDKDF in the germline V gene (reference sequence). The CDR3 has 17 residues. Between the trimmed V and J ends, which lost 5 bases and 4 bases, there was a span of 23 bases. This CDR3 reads CATSPTGLRARVTEAFF. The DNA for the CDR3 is TGTGCCACCAGCCCGACCGGGTTAAGGGCTAGGGTCACTGAAGCTTTCTTT. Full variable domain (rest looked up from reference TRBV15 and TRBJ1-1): DAMVIQNPRYQVTQFGKPVTLSCSQTLNHNVMYWYQQKSSQAPKLLFHYYDKDFNNEADTPDNFQSRRPNTSFCFLDIRSPGLGDTAMYLCATSPTGLRARVTEAFFGQGTRLTVV.

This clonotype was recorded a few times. The DNA of the CDR3 is TGCAGTGCTAGAGATGGGGGGGGCCGGCAGGGCAATCAGCCCCAGCATTTT. This gives the protein CSARDGGGRQGNQPQHF. The chain uses TRBV20-1 and TRBJ1-5, with D possibly matching TRBD1 (6 bases). V lost 0 bases, J lost 2 bases, and 17 bases lay in between. Germline lookup yields CDR1 DFQATT and CDR2 SNEGSKA (reference sequence). The CDR3 is 17 amino acids.

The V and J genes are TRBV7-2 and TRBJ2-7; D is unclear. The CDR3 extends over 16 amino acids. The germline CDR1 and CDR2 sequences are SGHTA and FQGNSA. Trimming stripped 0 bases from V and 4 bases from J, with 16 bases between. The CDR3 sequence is CASSLAGGVPVYEQYF. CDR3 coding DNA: TGTGCCAGCAGCTTAGCAGGCGGCGTCCCGGTATACGAGCAGTACTTC. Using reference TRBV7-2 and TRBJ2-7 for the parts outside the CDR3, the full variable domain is GAGVSQSPSNKVTEKGKDVELRCDPISGHTALYWYRQSLGQGLEFLIYFQGNSAPDKSGLPSDRFSAERTGGSVSTLTIQRTQQEDSAVYLCASSLAGGVPVYEQYFGPGTRLTVT.

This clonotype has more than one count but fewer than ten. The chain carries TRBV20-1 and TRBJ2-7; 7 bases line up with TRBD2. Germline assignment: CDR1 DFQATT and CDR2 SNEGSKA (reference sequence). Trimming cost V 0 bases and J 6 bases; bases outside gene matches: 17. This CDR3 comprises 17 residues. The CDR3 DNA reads TGCAGTGCTAGAGATATCCGTCAGGGAGGGAGGTTGGCCGAGCAGTACTTC. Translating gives CSARDIRQGGRLAEQYF.

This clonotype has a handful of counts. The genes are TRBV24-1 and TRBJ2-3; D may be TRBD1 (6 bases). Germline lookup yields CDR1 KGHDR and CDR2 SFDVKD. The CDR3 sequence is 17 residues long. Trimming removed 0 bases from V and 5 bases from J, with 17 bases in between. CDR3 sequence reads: CATSDLRRAGDRDTQYF. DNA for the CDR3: TGTGCCACCAGTGATTTGCGCCGGGCAGGGGATCGAGATACGCAGTATTTT.

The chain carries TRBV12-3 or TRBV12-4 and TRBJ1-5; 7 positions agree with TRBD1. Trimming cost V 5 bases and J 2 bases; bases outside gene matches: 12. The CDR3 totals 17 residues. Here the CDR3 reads CASSPSGTAIGNQPQHF. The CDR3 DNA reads TGTGCCAGCAGTCCATCCGGGACAGCCATAGGCAATCAGCCCCAGCATTTT.

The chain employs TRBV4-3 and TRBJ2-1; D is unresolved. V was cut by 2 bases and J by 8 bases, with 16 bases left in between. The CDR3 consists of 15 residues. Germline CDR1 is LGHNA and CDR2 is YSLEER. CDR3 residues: CASSQSSTRRDEQFF. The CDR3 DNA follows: TGCGCCAGCAGCCAATCGAGTACCCGCCGGGATGAGCAGTTCTTC.

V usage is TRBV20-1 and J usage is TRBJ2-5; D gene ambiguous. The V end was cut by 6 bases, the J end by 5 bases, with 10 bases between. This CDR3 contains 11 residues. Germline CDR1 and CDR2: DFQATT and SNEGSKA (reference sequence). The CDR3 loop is CSAGWQETQYF. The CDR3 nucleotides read TGCAGTGCAGGCTGGCAGGAGACCCAGTACTTC.

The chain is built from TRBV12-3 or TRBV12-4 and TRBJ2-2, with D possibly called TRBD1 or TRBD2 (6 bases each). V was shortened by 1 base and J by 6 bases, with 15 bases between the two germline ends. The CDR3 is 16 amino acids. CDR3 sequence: CASSLGGPGVPGELFF. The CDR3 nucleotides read TGTGCCAGCAGTTTAGGGGGGCCGGGAGTTCCCGGGGAGCTGTTTTTT.

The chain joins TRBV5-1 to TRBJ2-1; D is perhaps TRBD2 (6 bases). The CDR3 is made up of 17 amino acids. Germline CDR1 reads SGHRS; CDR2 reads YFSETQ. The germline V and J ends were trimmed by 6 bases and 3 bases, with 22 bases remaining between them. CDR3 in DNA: TGCGCCAGCACCCTCTCTAGCTTACCGGGGGACTACAATGAGCAGTTCTTC. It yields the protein CASTLSSLPGDYNEQFF.